This entry is about one TCR beta chain. Its antigen remains unidentified. Every single donor gave one heparinised blood draw, and these averaged about 100 mL. Without exception, sorted populations had purity beyond 98%. Expressed TCRB transcripts were sequenced because the isolated RNA had all been reverse transcribed beforehand. The table came from immunoSEQ multiplex PCR; TCRdb's copy has only in-frame clones and leaves some out. This table has 310,000 or so clones, 9.3% appearing once. This sample was included in a study of beta chain features in type 1 diabetes. General study findings and limits: Researchers report that Type 1 diabetes patients had moderately but significantly shorter TCRB CDR3s across all four CD4+ subsets. Resolution of whether HLA type affects TCRB rearrangement was not achieved here.

Sequenced sample: central memory CD4+ T cells from blood. The source is a man younger than 45 with type 1 diabetes.

CDR3 in amino acids: CASSEYDGYDEKLFF. In DNA form, the CDR3 reads TGTGCCAGCAGTGAATATGACGGCTATGATGAAAAACTGTTTTTT. The J gene is TRBJ1-4, the V gene TRBV25-1; D not certain. Germline-derived CDR1 and CDR2 are MGHDK and SYGVNS. V gave up 0 bases and J gave up 6 bases, with 11 bases separating them. This CDR3 has 15 residues.